This TCR beta chain stems from a study of T cells after yellow fever vaccination. Study at large: SMART-Seq v4 Ultra Low Input served to prepare low-cell-number fractions. Regarding the study as a whole: Peaking on day 5 versus 15, the secondary response was faster but weaker. Post-booster reappearance was seen for most primary-vaccination clones (about 96% CD4, around 90% CD8).

The 5'RACE template-switching step produced TCR cDNA and added a universal primer site and UMIs. TCRdb itself ran the 5' RACE reads through MiXCR, one entry per CDR3 protein. The sample lists roughly 65,000 distinct CDR3 sequences, about 6% occurring once. This clonotype was recorded many times. Its target is not known. V was clipped by 4 bases and J by 1 base; unmatched bases: 3. This CDR3 has 15 amino acids. This rearrangement joins TRBV12-3 or TRBV12-4 to TRBJ2-1, with 8 nucleotides matching TRBD1. This TCR was sampled from a man younger than 35 who received the YFV17D yellow fever vaccine. The sample was CD4+ T cells sorted from PBMCs, taken less than 18 days after the first yellow fever vaccination. The CDR3 DNA reads as TGTGCCAGCAGTTCCGACAGGGGATCCTACAATGAGCAGTTCTTC. This encodes CASSSDRGSYNEQFF.